This T cell receptor beta chain came from a study of cytomegalovirus exposure and HLA in healthy donors. Study findings and constraints: Among TCR beta chains, those listed as cytomegalovirus-associated numbered around 160. Rarity marked most TCR sequences, yet some public TCRs occurred in many donors.

The assay was immunoSEQ multiplex PCR, and TCRdb's table has in-frame clones only and misses some. The sample has under 100,000 clones, approximately 96% seen once; the top ten hold about 1.3%. The CDR3 has 15 residues. Trimming removed 0 bases from V and 5 bases from J; junction bases left unmatched: 7. The germline gives CDR1 SGHKS, CDR2 YYEKEE (reference sequence). Points on this clone: Its antigen is not known.

The chain combines TRBV5-5 with TRBJ2-5; TRBD1 agrees at 7 bases. Material for sequencing was PBMCs. This clonotype originated in a woman aged 18 to 35 in good health and CMV-seronegative. CDR3 in amino acids: CASSLAPGQWETQYF. For the CDR3, the DNA is TGTGCCAGCAGCTTGGCCCCGGGACAGTGGGAGACCCAGTACTTC.